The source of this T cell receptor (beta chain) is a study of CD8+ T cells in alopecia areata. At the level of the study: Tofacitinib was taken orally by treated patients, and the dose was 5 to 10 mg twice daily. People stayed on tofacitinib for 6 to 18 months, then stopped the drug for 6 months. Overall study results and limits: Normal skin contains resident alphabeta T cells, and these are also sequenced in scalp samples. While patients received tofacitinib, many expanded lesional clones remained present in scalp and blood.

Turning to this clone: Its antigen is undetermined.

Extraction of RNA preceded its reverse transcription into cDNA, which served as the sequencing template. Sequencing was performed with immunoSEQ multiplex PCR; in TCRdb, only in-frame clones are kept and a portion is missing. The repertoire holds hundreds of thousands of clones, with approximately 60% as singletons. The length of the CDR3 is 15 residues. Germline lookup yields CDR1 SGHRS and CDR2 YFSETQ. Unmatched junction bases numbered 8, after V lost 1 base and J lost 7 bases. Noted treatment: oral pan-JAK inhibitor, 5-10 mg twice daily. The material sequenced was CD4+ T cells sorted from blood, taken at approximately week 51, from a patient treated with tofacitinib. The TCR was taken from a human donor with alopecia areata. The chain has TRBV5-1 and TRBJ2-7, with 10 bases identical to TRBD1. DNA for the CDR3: TGCGCCAGCAGCTTGAGGGGACAGGGGAATACGGAGCAGTACTTC. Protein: CASSLRGQGNTEQYF.